This T cell receptor beta chain was recovered during a study of OX40 agonist ivuxolimab in advanced cancers. Only in-frame clones appear in the TCRdb table, and some are missing; sequencing was by immunoSEQ multiplex PCR. Among 90,000 to 100,000 clones, approximately 86% were seen once, and the ten largest hold 0.8% to 0.9%. V lost 5 bases and J 3 bases, leaving 11 bases between the germline ends. Germline V gene lookup returns CDR1 SGHTA and CDR2 FQGTGA. The CDR3 is made up of 14 amino acids. The V and J genes are TRBV7-3 and TRBJ2-1; tentatively, D is TRBD1 (5 bases). The TCR originated in an adult with an advanced solid tumor such as melanoma, head and neck, liver or kidney cancer. The starting material was CD4+ or CD8+ T cells sorted from blood, obtained in a trial of the OX40 agonist ivuxolimab. CDR3: CASSLDRNYNEQFF. The CDR3 coding sequence is TGTGCCAGCAGCCTTGACAGAAACTACAATGAGCAGTTCTTC. The variable domain in full, completed from reference TRBV7-3 and TRBJ2-1, reads GAGVSQTPSNKVTEKGKYVELRCDPISGHTALYWYRQSLGQGPEFLIYFQGTGAADDSGLPNDRFFAVRPEGSVSTLKIQRTERGDSAVYLCASSLDRNYNEQFFGPGTRLTVL.